This is a list of T cell receptor beta chains from one sample in a study of cytomegalovirus exposure and HLA in healthy donors. The repertoire was sequenced with immunoSEQ multiplex PCR; TCRdb's copy has only in-frame clones and lacks some. The data contain about 130,000 clones, approximately 85% of them seen just once; the ten biggest clones take up around 1.7%. The sequenced sample consisted of PBMCs. These receptors came from a boy aged 10-17 years in good health and CMV-seronegative. Both conserved end residues are part of each CDR3. A D gene is named only where the DNA matches it firmly. Clone size is stated in some rows and not others, as once, few, many or a class when expanded.

clone_size d_call j_call v_call cdr3_nt cdr3_aa
- TRBD2 TRBJ2-7 TRBV7-9 TGTGCCAGCAGCTTATCTACTAGCGGGAGGGTTTCCTACGAGCAGTACTTC CASSLSTSGRVSYEQYF
- TRBD1 TRBJ1-6 TRBV5-1 TGCGCCAGCAGCTTGGTCCCTGTGGACAGGGTGTCAGATTCACCCCTCCACTTT CASSLVPVDRVSDSPLHF
- - TRBJ1-2 TRBV4-3 TGCGCCAGCAGCCAAGATGGGTCGCTAGCTAACTATGGCTACACCTTC CASSQDGSLANYGYTF
- TRBD1 TRBJ2-1 TRBV5-6 TGTGCCAGCAGCTTGGTGGACAGGGGGCTGTATGAGCAGTTCTTC CASSLVDRGLYEQFF
- TRBD1 TRBJ2-4 TRBV13 TGTGCCAGCAGCTTAGAAGAACAGGGGGCCAAAAACATTCAGTACTTC CASSLEEQGAKNIQYF
- - TRBJ1-1 TRBV30 TGTGCCAGCAGCGTGGCCGGGGGCACTGAAGCTTTCTTT CASSVAGGTEAFF
- - TRBJ2-7 TRBV7-9 TGTGCCAGCAGCCTCGTCGCCAGATCCTACGAGCAGTACTTC CASSLVARSYEQYF
few - TRBJ1-1 TRBV6-5 TGTGCCAGCTTGAGGGACTCCGGCTCTGAAGCTTTCTTT CASLRDSGSEAFF
- - TRBJ2-3 TRBV9 TGTGCCAGCAGCCCCGGGGATACGCAGTATTTT CASSPGDTQYF
- - TRBJ1-1 TRBV7-8 TGTGCCAGCAGCCCAGGGTTGAACACTGAAGCTTTCTTT CASSPGLNTEAFF
- TRBD2 TRBJ2-5 TRBV5-6 TGTGCCAGCAGCTGGCCGGGGGGCCAAGAGACCCAGTACTTC CASSWPGGQETQYF
- TRBD1 TRBJ1-1 TRBV7-3 TGTGCCAGCAGCTTATTCGCAGGGGGCGGGAGCACTGAAGCTTTCTTT CASSLFAGGGSTEAFF
- TRBD1 TRBJ2-4 TRBV29-1 TGCAGCGTTGGACAGGGGAGAAACATTCAGTACTTC CSVGQGRNIQYF
- TRBD2 TRBJ2-7 TRBV7-2 TGTGCCAGCAGCCGAGGGACTAGCGGCTACGAGCAGTACTTC CASSRGTSGYEQYF
- TRBD2 TRBJ2-2 TRBV10-3 TGTGCCATCAGTGAGTCAGGACTAGCGGCGAACACCGGGGAGCTGTTTTTT CAISESGLAANTGELFF
- - TRBJ2-2 TRBV27 TGTGCCAGCTCGAGGAGAATGAGCACCGGGGAGCTGTTTTTT CASSRRMSTGELFF
- TRBD2 TRBJ2-5 TRBV10-3 TGTGCCATCAGTGCTCTTACGTGGCGGGGGGCGGATGAGACCCAGTACTTC CAISALTWRGADETQYF
- - TRBJ1-2 TRBV4-3 TGCGCCAGCAGCCAAGTGCAGGGGCGTTCTGGCTACACCTTC CASSQVQGRSGYTF
- TRBD1 TRBJ2-3 TRBV7-9 TGTGCCAGCAGCTCCGGACAGGGCACAGATACGCAGTATTTT CASSSGQGTDTQYF
once TRBD1 TRBJ1-2 TRBV6-5 TGTGCCAGCAGTTCTCCACAGGGGGCGCGAGGCTACACCTTC CASSSPQGARGYTF
- - TRBJ1-2 TRBV6-5 TGTGCCAGCAGTTACACCGAAGCAGGGATCTATGGCTACACCTTC CASSYTEAGIYGYTF
- TRBD1 TRBJ1-2 TRBV29-1 TGCAGCGTTCAAGGACAGGGAGGATACTACACCTTC CSVQGQGGYYTF
- - TRBJ2-7 TRBV18 TGTGCCAGCTCGACCCAGGGTCATGAGCAGTACTTC CASSTQGHEQYF
- - TRBJ2-1 TRBV27 TGTGCCAGCAGTTTAAGGGAGGCTAGCTCCTACAATGAGCAGTTCTTC CASSLREASSYNEQFF
- TRBD2 TRBJ2-1 TRBV7-3 TGTGCCAGCAGCTTGGGGGACTATTACAATGAGCAGTTCTTC CASSLGDYYNEQFF
- TRBD2 TRBJ2-7 TRBV30 TGTGCCTGGAGTCCACTAGCGGGAGGCTACGAGCAGTACTTC CAWSPLAGGYEQYF
- - TRBJ1-1 TRBV9 TGTGCCAGCACCAAATCGGGAACACCGAAGACTGAAGCTTTCTTT CASTKSGTPKTEAFF
- - TRBJ1-1 TRBV15 TGTGCCACCAGCAGAGATCGCGGGAACACTGAAGCTTTCTTT CATSRDRGNTEAFF
- - TRBJ1-5 TRBV19 TGTGCCAGTAGTATATTGCCCAGCGATCAGCCCCAGCATTTT CASSILPSDQPQHF
few TRBD1 TRBJ1-1 TRBV30 TGTGCCTGGAGTTCAGACAGGGCCGAAGCTTTCTTT CAWSSDRAEAFF
once TRBD2 TRBJ2-3 TRBV5-4 TGTGCCAGCAGCTTACTAGCGGGGAAGGTAGATACGCAGTATTTT CASSLLAGKVDTQYF
- TRBD2 TRBJ2-5 TRBV2 TGTGCCAGCAGTCCACCGGGACTAGCGGGAGTGGAGACCCAGTACTTC CASSPPGLAGVETQYF
- - TRBJ1-5 TRBV5-4 TGTGCCAGCAGCTTGGATAGTCAGCCCCAGCATTTT CASSLDSQPQHF
- TRBD2 TRBJ2-3 TRBV5-1 TGCGCCAGCAGCATGCTAGCGGCTGGCACAGATACGCAGTATTTT CASSMLAAGTDTQYF
- - TRBJ1-1 TRBV7-6 TGTGCCAGCAGCTTAGAAGCGGGGAACACTGAAGCTTTCTTT CASSLEAGNTEAFF
- TRBD2 TRBJ2-1 TRBV6-5 TGTGCCAGCAGTTACGGAGGACTAGCGGGAGTCAATGAGCAGTTCTTC CASSYGGLAGVNEQFF
once - TRBJ2-1 TRBV7-3 TGTGCCAGCAGCTCCCCGATTGGGGGCGGGAGCCAGTACAATGAGCAGTTCTTC CASSSPIGGGSQYNEQFF
- - TRBJ1-3 TRBV30 TGTGCCTGGGGGGCCTCCCCCACTGGAAACACCATATATTTT CAWGASPTGNTIYF
medium-sized - TRBJ1-6 TRBV5-8 TGTGCCAGCAGCTTAGGAGGGGATAATTCACCCCTCCACTTT CASSLGGDNSPLHF
- TRBD1 TRBJ1-2 TRBV6-6 TGTGCCAGCAGCCGTACAGGGGGATATGGCTACACCTTC CASSRTGGYGYTF